The 8 T cell receptor beta chains listed next were all sequenced from one sample in a study of cytomegalovirus exposure and HLA in healthy donors. PCR amplification relied on 60 Vbeta primers (plus 13 Jbeta primers). The table came from immunoSEQ multiplex PCR; TCRdb's copy has only in-frame clones and leaves some out. The profile shows about 89,000 clones, less than 75% of them singletons. Sequencing was carried out using PBMCs. These receptors were taken from a man aged 30 to 39 in good health and CMV-seronegative.

The CDR3 region has the DNA TGTGCCAGCAGTTTCGGGACTAGTTCCTCTGGGGCCAACGTCCTGACTTTC. Protein sequence: CASSFGTSSSGANVLTF. The chain couples TRBV28 to TRBJ2-6, with 8 bases identical to TRBD2. This CDR3 is 17 amino acids long. V lost 3 bases and J lost 0; bases outside the gene matches: 4. The germline V gene has CDR1 MDHEN and CDR2 SYDVKM.

This chain uses TRBV9 with TRBJ2-1, with unresolved D. The V end lost 3 bases, the J end lost 4 bases, and 8 bases lay between the germline ends. The germline gives CDR1 SGDLS, CDR2 YYNGEE. The CDR3 contains 13 residues. CDR3 DNA sequence: TGTGCCAGCAGCGGACTCCATTACAATGAGCAGTTCTTC. It specifies CASSGLHYNEQFF.

This rearrangement joins TRBV19 to TRBJ1-5, with 8 nucleotides matching TRBD1. The CDR3 covers 17 residues. The V segment lost 4 bases and the J segment 3 bases; nucleotides outside the gene matches: 11. The V gene's germline CDR1 is LNHDA and CDR2 SQIVND (reference sequence). For the CDR3, the DNA is TGTGCCAGTAGTACCCAAGGCAGGGGGCTTTCCAATCAGCCCCAGCATTTT. Translation gives CASSTQGRGLSNQPQHF. The whole variable domain, filled in from reference TRBV19 and TRBJ1-5, reads DGGITQSPKYLFRKEGQNVTLSCEQNLNHDAMYWYRQDPGQGLRLIYYSQIVNDFQKGDIAEGYSVSREKKESFPLTVTSAQKNPTAFYLCASSTQGRGLSNQPQHFGDGTRLSIL.

The chain uses TRBV5-1 and TRBJ1-1; 7 positions agree with TRBD1. The CDR3 is 15 amino acids. Germline-derived CDR1 and CDR2 are SGHRS and YFSETQ. V lost 0 bases to trimming and J lost 6 bases; unmatched junction nucleotides: 8. The CDR3 bases are TGCGCCAGCAGCTTGGTTACAGGGGATGTAGCTGAAGCTTTCTTT. This gives the protein CASSLVTGDVAEAFF.

This clone showed up just a few times. The rearrangement links TRBV5-4 to TRBJ1-1; D possibly corresponds to TRBD1 (6 bases). The CDR3 runs to 13 residues. CDR1 is SGHNT and CDR2 is YYREEE in the germline V gene (reference sequence). Between the trimmed V and J ends, which lost 5 bases and 1 base, there was a span of 9 bases. The CDR3 loop is CASSHRENTEAFF. CDR3 DNA: TGTGCCAGCAGTCACAGGGAGAACACTGAAGCTTTCTTT.

The chain couples TRBV27 to TRBJ2-2; 11 bases match TRBD2. CDR1 is MNHEY, CDR2 SMNVEV, per germline (reference sequence). The ends lost 5 bases at V and 0 bases at J; junction bases unmatched: 2. This CDR3 has 16 amino acids. The CDR3 reads CASSLAGGSNTGELFF. In nucleotides, the CDR3 is TGTGCCAGCAGTCTAGCGGGAGGATCGAACACCGGGGAGCTGTTTTTT.

In this sample, this clone turned up a few times. The rearrangement links TRBV5-1 to TRBJ2-1, with a possible D match to TRBD2 (6 bases). Trimming cost V 0 bases and J 8 bases, with 6 bases left between them. The CDR3 has 12 residues. Germline-derived CDR1 and CDR2 are SGHRS and YFSETQ. CDR3 in DNA: TGCGCCAGCAGCTTGGGCGGGGATGAGCAGTTCTTC. It specifies CASSLGGDEQFF. Full variable domain (remainder filled in from reference TRBV5-1 and TRBJ2-1): KAGVTQTPRYLIKTRGQQVTLSCSPISGHRSVSWYQQTPGQGLQFLFEYFSETQRNKGNFPGRFSGRQFSNSRSEMNVSTLELGDSALYLCASSLGGDEQFFGPGTRLTVL.

The chain uses TRBV9 and TRBJ2-7, with 8 bases identical to TRBD1. J was trimmed by 5 bases and V by 4 bases; bases with no gene match: 8. Germline V gene lookup returns CDR1 SGDLS and CDR2 YYNGEE. CDR3 length: 14 residues. CDR3 DNA sequence: TGTGCCAGCAGCCCTAGACCGACAGGGGACGAGCAGTACTTC. Translated, it gives CASSPRPTGDEQYF.